The 13 T cell receptor beta chains presented below share a single source sample, sequenced in a study of blood T cell repertoires in COVID-19. The table came from immunoSEQ multiplex PCR; TCRdb's copy has only in-frame clones and leaves some out. Found here are approximately 120,000 clones, roughly 85% of them singletons; the top ten hold about 20%. Specimen: peripheral blood. The receptors derive from a woman aged 55-70 years with acute or convalescent COVID-19.

This sequence joins TRBV9 and TRBJ2-1, with 12 bases matching TRBD2. Germline loops: CDR1 SGDLS, CDR2 YYNGEE. Germline trimming cut 5 bases from V and 1 base from J; bases unmatched to any gene: 1. CDR3 size: 15 residues. In DNA form, the CDR3 reads TGTGCCAGCAGTGGGACTAGCGGGTCCTACAATGAGCAGTTCTTC. It codes for CASSGTSGSYNEQFF.

The chain employs TRBV6-4 and TRBJ2-3; 7 positions match TRBD1. The CDR3 sequence is 11 residues long. Germline V CDR1 and CDR2: MRHNA, SNTAGT. The V gene end was trimmed by 10 bases and the J gene end by 5 bases; junction bases not matched to a gene: 3. CDR3 in DNA: TGTGCCACCAGACAGGGAGATACGCAGTATTTT. This sequence encodes CATRQGDTQYF.

The chain combines TRBV6-5 with TRBJ2-5; TRBD2 aligns across 15 bases. The CDR3 has 15 residues. With 6 bases clipped from V and 7 bases from J, the junction kept 6 bases outside the gene matches. Germline V lookup: CDR1 MNHEY, CDR2 SVGAGI. Here the CDR3 reads CASSRTSGRAGTQYF. CDR3 nucleotide sequence: TGTGCCAGCAGCCGGACTAGCGGGAGGGCCGGGACCCAGTACTTC.

The chain has TRBV19 and TRBJ2-5; 8 bases fit TRBD2. The CDR3 consists of 16 residues. Germline CDR1 LNHDA, CDR2 SQIVND (reference sequence). The trim removed 3 bases at V and 1 base at J, leaving 7 bases unmatched. The CDR3 sequence: CASSILGGGIQETQYF. In DNA form, the CDR3 reads TGTGCCAGTAGTATTCTCGGGGGGGGAATCCAAGAGACCCAGTACTTC.

V and J are TRBV4-1 and TRBJ2-3, with 8 nucleotides matching TRBD1. The ends lost 3 bases at V and 2 bases at J; junction bases unmatched: 4. This CDR3 is built from 15 residues. The germline CDR1 and CDR2 sequences are MGHRA and YSYEKL. In nucleotides, the CDR3 is TGCGCCAGCAGCCAGCAGACAGGGGACACAGATACGCAGTATTTT. Protein product: CASSQQTGDTDTQYF.

J is TRBJ1-5 and V is TRBV6-2 or TRBV6-3; D gene unclear. Germline CDR1 and CDR2: MNHEY and SVGEGT. Trimming took 6 bases from V and 7 from J, leaving 13 bases between them. The CDR3 totals 13 residues. DNA of the CDR3: TGTGCCAGCAGCGACGACATGTGGCAGCCCCAGCATTTT. Protein product: CASSDDMWQPQHF.

The chain is built from TRBV28 and TRBJ1-2; possible D gene TRBD1, 6 bases. CDR1 and CDR2 (germline): MDHEN, SYDVKM. The CDR3 runs 12 residues. Trimming pared 6 bases from V and 6 bases from J, leaving 11 bases between. In DNA form, the CDR3 reads TGTGCCAGCAGGAGGGCAGGGGATGGCTACACCTTC. Its translation is CASRRAGDGYTF.

This clone was picked up one time. This chain links TRBV10-2 with TRBJ1-4, with 8 bases aligning to TRBD1. The germline V gene has CDR1 WSHSY and CDR2 SAAADI. The J segment lost 8 bases and the V segment lost 6 bases, leaving 23 bases of the junction unmatched. This CDR3 contains 19 residues. CDR3 bases: TGCGCCAGCAGACATATACCGGGACAGGCGACCCCAGGGTCGGAAAAACTGTTTTTT. This sequence encodes CASRHIPGQATPGSEKLFF.

The chain combines TRBV3-1 (or the pseudogene TRBV3-2) with TRBJ2-7, with TRBD2 matching over 12 bases. The CDR3 has 17 amino acids. Germline CDR1 is LGHDT and CDR2 is YNNKEL (reference sequence). Germline trimming cut 2 bases from V and 2 bases from J; bases unmatched to any gene: 7. The CDR3 DNA is TGTGCCAGCAGCCAATCCCGACTAGCGGGAGCGACCTACGAGCAGTACTTC. Its translation is CASSQSRLAGATYEQYF.

There are a few counts of this clone. The chain recombines TRBV3-1 (or the pseudogene TRBV3-2) with TRBJ2-7; the match to TRBD2 covers 8 bases. The V gene end was trimmed by 5 bases and the J gene end by 7 bases; junction bases not matched to a gene: 10. This CDR3 comprises 14 residues. Per the germline V gene, CDR1 is LGHDT and CDR2 is YNNKEL (reference sequence). The CDR3 nucleotides read TGTGCCAGCAGCGAAAGCGGGGGCCCGTTTGAGCAGTACTTC. This sequence encodes CASSESGGPFEQYF.

This clone was counted between two and nine times. The CDR3 region has the DNA TGTGCCTGGAGTAAGGGGACTAGCGGGATCCACTTGCAGCTGTTTTTT. It encodes CAWSKGTSGIHLQLFF. The chain employs TRBV30 and TRBJ2-2, with TRBD2 matching 13 bases. The trim removed 2 bases at V and 12 bases at J, leaving 12 bases unmatched. Germline V gene sequence: CDR1 GTSNPN, CDR2 SVGIG (reference sequence). CDR3 size: 16 residues.

This clone was seen a few times. This chain uses TRBV5-1 with TRBJ1-6; D is uncertain. Germline-derived CDR1 and CDR2 are SGHRS and YFSETQ. CDR3 size: 14 residues. Deletions cut 4 bases from V and 11 bases from J, with 16 bases between. The CDR3 region has the DNA TGCGCCAGCAGCCAGGAGGAGGGCGGGACACCCCTCCACTTT. Amino acid sequence: CASSQEEGGTPLHF.

This chain links TRBV29-1 with TRBJ1-5, with a tentative D call TRBD1 (6 bases). The CDR3 contains 13 residues. Germline lookup yields CDR1 SQVTM and CDR2 ANQGSEA. V was trimmed by 6 bases and J by 6 bases, leaving 15 bases between them. The CDR3 spells CSVVMGRGQPQHF. The CDR3 DNA follows: TGCAGCGTCGTCATGGGCAGGGGTCAGCCCCAGCATTTT.